The present entry profiles one TCR beta chain with its context. The data were obtained in a study of T-cell reconstitution after alpha-beta-depleted transplantation in children. TCRbeta library construction was performed incorporating unique molecular identifiers. TCRdb re-derived calls from the PCR reads in MiXCR, one entry per CDR3 protein. The profile shows hundreds of thousands of distinct CDR3 sequences, approximately 20% of them singletons. The CDR3 runs to 14 residues. Trimming removed 5 bases from V and 0 bases from J; junction bases left unmatched: 3. Germline CDR1 and CDR2: SGHRS and YFSETQ.

The origin of this receptor is a human donor who donated a stem cell graft to a child with acute lymphoblastic leukemia. V gene TRBV5-1 combines with J gene TRBJ2-7, with TRBD2 identical over 9 bases. Sequences were derived from PBMCs from the stem cell graft donor, sampled from the stem cell graft. The CDR3 DNA follows: TGCGCCAGCAGGAGCGGGGGGAGCTCCTACGAGCAGTACTTC. This gives the protein CASRSGGSSYEQYF.